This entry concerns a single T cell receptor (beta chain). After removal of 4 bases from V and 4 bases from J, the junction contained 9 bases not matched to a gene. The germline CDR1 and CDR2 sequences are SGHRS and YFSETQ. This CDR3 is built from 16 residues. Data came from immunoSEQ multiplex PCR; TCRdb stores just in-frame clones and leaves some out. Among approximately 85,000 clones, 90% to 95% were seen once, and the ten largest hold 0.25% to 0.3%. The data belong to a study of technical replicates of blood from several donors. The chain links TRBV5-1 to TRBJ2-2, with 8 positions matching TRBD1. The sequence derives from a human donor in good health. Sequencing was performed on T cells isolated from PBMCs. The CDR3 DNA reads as TGCGCCAGCAGCCTAATACAGGGGGAGTTCACCGGGGAGCTGTTTTTT. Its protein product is CASSLIQGEFTGELFF.